This T cell receptor (beta chain) was retrieved from a study of control samples from healthy donors and cancer patients. Assay used: immunoSEQ multiplex PCR; TCRdb lists only in-frame clones, some missing. The sample has 70,000 to 85,000 clones; around 92% are singletons. The ends lost 0 bases at V and 13 bases at J; junction bases unmatched: 7. Germline assignment: CDR1 SGDLS and CDR2 YYNGEE. The CDR3 consists of 13 residues. The sequencing input was blood. This receptor was obtained from a man in his fifties or sixties in good health. V is TRBV9 and J is TRBJ2-1; 7 positions match TRBD1. This chain's CDR3 is CASSVATGVGQFF. In DNA form, the CDR3 reads TGTGCCAGCAGCGTAGCCACAGGGGTAGGACAGTTCTTC.